A selection of T cell receptor beta chains follows, all from one sample in a study of patients and donors after allogeneic stem cell transplantation. Each CDR3 protein gets one entry after TCRdb re-called the RT-PCR reads with MiXCR. The sample lists some 880,000 distinct CDR3 sequences; approximately 19% were seen once. The sequenced sample consisted of blood, either unsorted or a sorted T cell fraction (not recorded which). These receptors were obtained from a human donor who was either an allogeneic HSCT recipient or a stem cell or donor lymphocyte infusion donor (not recorded which). It is not recorded whose cells these are; they may come from a transplant donor. CDR3s include the opening cysteine and the closing phenylalanine or tryptophan. A D gene is named only where the DNA matches it firmly. Expanded clones are given a class, and other clones once, few, many or no size at all.

clone_size j_call d_call v_call cdr3_aa cdr3_nt
few TRBJ2-1 - TRBV11-3 CASSLAKLGAYNEQFF TGTGCCAGCAGCTTAGCGAAGCTAGGGGCCTACAATGAGCAGTTCTTC
- TRBJ2-5 - TRBV15 CATSRDTPTQETQYF TGTGCCACCAGCAGAGATACCCCAACTCAAGAGACCCAGTACTTC
few TRBJ2-7 - TRBV9 CASSVGGLKYEQYF TGTGCCAGCAGCGTAGGAGGGTTGAAGTACGAGCAGTACTTC
- TRBJ1-2 TRBD1 TRBV25-1 CASSGGTGNYGYTF TGTGCCAGCAGTGGAGGGACAGGGAACTATGGCTACACCTTC
- TRBJ2-1 - TRBV30 CAWSDAVGRQQFF TGTGCCTGGAGTGACGCAGTGGGGCGGCAGCAGTTCTTC
many TRBJ2-1 TRBD1 TRBV20-1 CSARDRGTGFNEQFF TGCAGTGCTAGAGATCGAGGGACAGGGTTCAATGAGCAGTTCTTC
- TRBJ1-1 - TRBV29-1 CSVELQGGYTEAFF TGCAGCGTTGAACTACAGGGAGGGTACACTGAAGCTTTCTTT
- TRBJ2-1 TRBD1 TRBV5-1 CASSRDRSPYNEQFF TGCGCCAGCAGCCGGGACAGGTCCCCCTACAATGAGCAGTTCTTC
few TRBJ1-1 - TRBV7-2 CASSSVLNTEAFF TGTGCCAGCAGCTCTGTATTGAACACTGAAGCTTTCTTT
few TRBJ2-3 TRBD1 TRBV7-9 CASSLGQSRGTDTQYF TGTGCCAGCAGCTTGGGACAGTCCCGGGGCACAGATACGCAGTATTTT